This T cell receptor beta chain was recorded in a study of cytomegalovirus exposure and HLA in healthy donors. Study-level results: HLA-A and HLA-B allele assignments for most subjects were reportedly predicted accurately using TCR beta sequences. Reports described diagnosis of cytomegalovirus status by the classifier as highly specific and sensitive.

13 Jbeta primers and 60 Vbeta primers were used for the PCR. Clones were read by immunoSEQ multiplex PCR, and TCRdb kept only the in-frame ones, dropping some. Here the sample spans 130,000 or so clones, about 8.5% being singletons. This clone was detected only a few times. What it binds is not known. The CDR3 covers 13 residues. CDR1 is SGHAT and CDR2 is FQNNGV in the germline V gene. Trimming stripped 5 bases from V and 7 bases from J, with 9 bases between. The specimen was PBMCs. This TCR was sampled from a man aged 40-55 years in good health and CMV-seronegative. The chain recombines TRBV11-2 with TRBJ1-6; D may be TRBD1 (5 bases). The CDR3 DNA is TGTGCCAGCAGCCCTCGACAGAATTCACCCCTCCACTTT. It specifies CASSPRQNSPLHF.